This TCR beta chain is drawn from a study of blood T cell repertoires in COVID-19. As for the study in general: PBMCs, B-cell-depleted T cells, or T cells provided the cDNA or gDNA that made up the material.

V lost 5 bases and J 2 bases, leaving 17 bases between the germline ends. CDR3 length: 16 residues. The germline V gene has CDR1 SGHRS and CDR2 YFSETQ. Sequencing used immunoSEQ multiplex PCR; TCRdb keeps in-frame clones, though not all of them. The sample includes 250,000 to 300,000 clones, around 85% seen only once; the top ten take approximately 12%. This chain uses TRBV5-1 with TRBJ2-1; D is perhaps TRBD1 (7 bases). This sequence originates from a woman aged 25 to 39 with COVID-19, enrolled during active disease. Input material: peripheral blood. The CDR3 DNA reads TGCGCCAGCAGGTTGAGGTCAGGGGGGCCCTACAATGAGCAGTTCTTC. Translating gives CASRLRSGGPYNEQFF.